This entry concerns a single T cell receptor beta chain. V was clipped by 4 bases and J by 3 bases, with 19 bases between them. The CDR3 is made up of 16 amino acids. The germline CDR1 and CDR2 sequences are SGHRS and YFSETQ. The sample belongs to a study of T cell clones after liver transplantation. Study at large: Subjects received no induction therapy and standard immunosuppression until randomization at 12-24 months post-transplant.

Profiled with immunoSEQ multiplex PCR; TCRdb holds only in-frame clones, not every one. Here the sample spans some 120,000 clones, about nine tenths being singletons. Material: CD4+ T cells from blood, obtained 12 months after liver transplant. The chain combines TRBV5-1 with TRBJ2-5; maybe TRBD1 (6 bases). This clonotype originated in a human patient who received a liver transplant. Part of the T cell pool may stem from the graft donor. CDR3 in DNA: TGCGCCAGCAGCACCCTGGCACCGGGACAAAAAGAGACCCAGTACTTC. This codes for CASSTLAPGQKETQYF.